The present TCR beta chain was sequenced within a study of cytomegalovirus exposure and HLA in healthy donors (dated by TCRdb to 2015 to 2018). The study in broad terms: In an earlier analysis of about 560 of the donors, about 270 Gb of sequence data and about 110 million unique TCR beta sequences from some 170 million T cells were reported. An early release that covered some 640 HLA-typed donors contained about 300 gigabases of sequencing data and roughly 84 million unique TCR sequences. Among the roughly 430 genotyped donors, roughly 80% belonged to the genetic ancestry cluster associated with self-reported Caucasian donors. The aim of the study was to test whether cataloging public T cell receptors could identify signatures of past pathogen exposure. The T cell repertoires of under 700 subjects were profiled by immunosequencing and related to cytomegalovirus serostatus. Besides the first cohort of 500 to 700 subjects, a separate validation cohort made up of over 100 different subjects was used. To predict cytomegalovirus infection status, the study combined high-throughput TCR immunosequencing, statistical association of individual TCRs with disease status, and machine learning. A later analysis re-analyzed previously published TCR beta repertoires from roughly 630 donors and added high-resolution HLA genotyping to study TCR occurrence patterns. Rather than drawing on any new phenotypic data, the later analysis identified candidate immune exposures from TCR beta sequences and the way those sequences occurred across donors. An earlier analysis of around 640 of the donors used high-throughput TCR beta sequencing to judge whether each TCR beta V gene segment behaved as functional or pseudogenic. Alongside the repertoire data, information on donor age, sex, ethnicity and CMV serostatus was compiled. Genome-wide SNP genotypes for about three fifths of the roughly 670 donors were used in a later genetic analysis, which treated that subset as a discovery cohort. All discovery cohort repertoires had been generated on a single sequencing platform. Both class I and class II loci were covered by HLA typing, at four-digit resolution. The number of typed donors differed by locus: about 629-640 for A, B, C, DRB1 and DQB1; 500 to 550 for DQA1; over 600 for DPA1; and roughly 490 for DPB1. Roughly 5 DR-DQ haplotypes were treated as single units for association and clustering because of strong linkage in the cohort. Across 300 to 500 genotyped donors of the cohort, an average of roughly 250,000 unique TCR beta nucleotide sequences per donor were sequenced, and roughly 17% of those sequences were non-productive.

Library preparation used the immunoSEQ multiplex PCR assay. For the multiplex PCR, a mixture combining 60 forward primers for TCR Vbeta segments and 13 reverse primers for TCR Jbeta segments was used. The CDR3 region of rearranged TCR beta genes was amplified from genomic DNA by a multiplex PCR assay. The Illumina HiSeq System was used to sequence the amplified TCR beta libraries as 87-base-pair reads. In the source study's methods: Across the 700 or so repertoires, a later analysis counted roughly 77 million unique TCR beta chains, approximately 12 million of which were shared by at least two donors. A nearest-neighbor algorithm error-corrected the raw reads and collapsed the reads into unique sequences, merging closely related sequences to remove PCR and sequencing errors. Alignment of CDR3 sequences to IMGT reference sequences was used to assign V, D and J gene segments. For a sequence to be retained, at least a six-nucleotide match to both a V gene segment and a J gene segment was required. Rearrangements were classified as productive when the CDR3 lacked stop codons and remained in frame with V and J, and all other rearrangements were classified as non-productive. CDR3 was defined by IMGT convention, running from the second conserved V-encoded cysteine to the conserved J-encoded phenylalanine. The earlier analysis of 500 to 600 of the donors excluded sequences that lacked an unambiguous match to a single V gene segment. In an earlier analysis of almost 600 of the donors, a V segment was called functional when productive rearrangements were above 56.7%, and segregating when the standard deviation between donors exceeded 5%. To diagnose cytomegalovirus status from the catalog of TCR beta chain sequences, a statistical classification framework was built. In a later analysis, TCR nucleotide sequences were compared against IMGT/GENE-DB human TR gene sequences so that V and J genes could be assigned. A later analysis assigned CDR3 sequences and most-parsimonious VDJ recombination scenarios with the TCRdist pipeline. A later analysis defined each TCR beta chain by its CDR3 amino acid sequence plus V-gene family, and excluded reads lacking a unique V-gene family. A later analysis removed over 500 highly shared, low-generation-probability nucleotide sequences to deal with suspected cross-contamination and a sequencing artifact. In a later analysis, a clonal expansion index was calculated for each public chain from normalized within-repertoire ranks of inferred template counts. Generation probabilities in a later analysis came from a VDJ recombination model fitted to out-of-frame rearrangements, and those results were checked against IGoR. In a later analysis, TCR-TCR, TCR-HLA and TCR-CMV co-occurrence was scored with hypergeometric tests, and a repertoire-size bias correction was applied to TCR pairs. In a later analysis, false discovery rates were estimated by permuting HLA or CMV assignments 20 times. A later analysis grouped co-occurring TCRs with DBSCAN, adding TCRdist sequence similarity when clustering within HLA-allele-positive subsets. Co-occurrence clustering excluded repertoires with fewer than 30,000 or more than 120,000 public chains, plus five with anomalous nucleotide sharing. Not all clones reach the TCRdb copy of this immuneACCESS table, which keeps in-frame sequences only. Checked studies attribute under half of the gap to unresolved V genes and leave the rest unexplained. V, J and clone size derive from that table, while D and trimming were established from the DNA sequence. This sample's clone table shows 130,000 or so clones. The leading ten clones occupy 1.5% to 2.5% of the sample.

The cohort was made up of approximately 670 healthy bone marrow donors. Cohort members were all nominally healthy when sampled, although unrecorded immune exposures were likely present. The donor was CMV seronegative and was included in the group of a few hundred seronegative cohort members. A peripheral blood sample was collected from each donor, and TCR beta sequencing was performed on peripheral blood mononuclear cells. Genomic DNA extraction from the blood cell samples was performed with the Qiagen DNeasy Blood Extraction Kit. In the case of this clone: Its antigen has not been determined.

CDR1 and CDR2 were assigned from the germline V gene (reference sequence) as MNHEY and SMNVEV. Inclusive of the bounding cysteine and phenylalanine, the CDR3 is 13 residues long. The sequence is cut down to CDR3 DNA, 39 bases in frame from base 1. Germline trimming: 7 bases from V, 6 bases from J; junction bases outside gene matches: 3. General study outcomes and caveats: Only TCR beta chains were sequenced in this cohort, and the absence of alpha or paired-chain data limited detectable features. A cluster of highly shared sequence variants was judged likely to represent a technical artifact of the sequencing pipeline. In vitro tests confirmed that three of the cytomegalovirus-associated TCR beta chains recognize cytomegalovirus antigens. A further reported finding was that TCR beta sequences accurately predicted the HLA-A and HLA-B alleles for most subjects in the first cohort. Compared with equally common non-associated chains, HLA-associated TCR beta chains in a later analysis were more clonally expanded and had lower generation probabilities. In a later analysis, several top co-occurrence clusters were reported to appear linked to parvovirus B19, influenza, CMV and Epstein-Barr virus. In a later analysis, TCR association rates were found to vary across HLA loci, with the most associated TCRs seen for DRB1 alleles and the fewest for HLA-C alleles. According to a later genetic analysis, donors in an Asian-associated ancestry cluster had fewer N-insertions in productive TCRs than the approximately 690-donor mean. Because counts were too low, fewer than 20 rarely observed V segments, including chromosome 9 orphons, were excluded from the earlier analysis of 587 of the donors. HLA typing was unavailable for some donors at each locus, so association tests used only the typed subset. While some public TCRs were present in many individuals, most TCR sequences turned up only very rarely across donors. The authors suggested that the approach could potentially be extended to other disease states and immunological phenotypes. At a false discovery rate of 0.05, a later analysis linked 16,951 TCR beta sequences to specific HLA alleles. An association between a missense DCLRE1C variant and V-gene and J-gene trimming of TCR beta chains was found in a later genetic analysis and replicated in an independent cohort. The presence/absence analyses assumed that sequencing depth was roughly uniform across donors, and that assumption may not be true. In both the original and validation cohorts, the classifier was reported to diagnose cytomegalovirus status with high specificity and sensitivity. An earlier analysis of some 590 of the donors showed that most TCR beta V segments appeared in productive rearrangements either about 87% or about 30% of the time, which broadly matched IMGT annotations. Linkage disequilibrium might explain the correlated functional status among segregating V segments, but an unknown experimental factor could not be excluded. The only immune exposure information available for the cohort was CMV serostatus. Some IMGT-functional V segments, including TRBV6-2 and TRBV6-3, could not be distinguished by the 87-base-pair reads and were therefore excluded. In the study, 150 to 200 TCR beta chains were listed as associated with cytomegalovirus. A later analysis found that most CMV-associated TCR beta chains appeared HLA-restricted, with HLA associations seemingly driven largely by CMV exposure. When HLA alleles, especially DR and DQ, strongly co-occurred, attributing TCR associations to individual alleles was difficult.

This chain joins TRBV27 to TRBJ2-1; 10 of the junction bases match TRBD2. This clonotype was sampled from a woman in her fifties or sixties in good health and CMV-seronegative. The sequenced sample was PBMCs. The nucleotide sequence reads as follows: TGTGCCAGCACCAGCGGGGGGGCCAATGAGCAGTTCTTC. It encodes CASTSGGANEQFF.